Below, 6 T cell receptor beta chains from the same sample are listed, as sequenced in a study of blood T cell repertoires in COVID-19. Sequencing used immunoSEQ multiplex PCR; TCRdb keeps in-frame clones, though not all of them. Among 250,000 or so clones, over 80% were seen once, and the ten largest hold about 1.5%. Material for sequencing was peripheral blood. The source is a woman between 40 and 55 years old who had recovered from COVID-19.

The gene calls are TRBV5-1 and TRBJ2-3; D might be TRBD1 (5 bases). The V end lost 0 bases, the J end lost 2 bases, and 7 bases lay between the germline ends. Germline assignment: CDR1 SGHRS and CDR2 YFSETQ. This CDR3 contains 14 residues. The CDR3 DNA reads TGCGCCAGCAGCTTGGGACAGTACACAGATACGCAGTATTTT. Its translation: CASSLGQYTDTQYF.

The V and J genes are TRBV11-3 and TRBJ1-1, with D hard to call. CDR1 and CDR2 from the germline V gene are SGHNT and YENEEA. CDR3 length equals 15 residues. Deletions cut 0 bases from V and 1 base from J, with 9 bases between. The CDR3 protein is CASSLDQAENTEAFF. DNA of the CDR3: TGTGCCAGCAGCTTAGATCAGGCAGAGAACACTGAAGCTTTCTTT.

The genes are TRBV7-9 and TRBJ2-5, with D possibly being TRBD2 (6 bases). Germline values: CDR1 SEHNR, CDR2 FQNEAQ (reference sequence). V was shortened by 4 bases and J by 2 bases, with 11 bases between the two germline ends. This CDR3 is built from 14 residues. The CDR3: CASSSGTVQETQYF. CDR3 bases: TGTGCCAGCAGCTCCGGGACTGTTCAAGAGACCCAGTACTTC.

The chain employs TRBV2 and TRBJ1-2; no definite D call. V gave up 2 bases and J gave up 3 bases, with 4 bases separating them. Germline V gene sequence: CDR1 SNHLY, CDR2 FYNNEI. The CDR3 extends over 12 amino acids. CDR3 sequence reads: CASSEPDYGYTF. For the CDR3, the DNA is TGTGCCAGCAGTGAACCCGACTATGGCTACACCTTC.

The CDR3 loop is CASSLGTGLEGYTF. In DNA, the CDR3 is TGTGCCAGCAGCCTGGGGACAGGCTTAGAAGGCTACACCTTC. The rearrangement links TRBV5-5 to TRBJ1-2; 8 bases align to TRBD1. This CDR3 is 14 amino acids long. Germline lookup yields CDR1 SGHKS and CDR2 YYEKEE (reference sequence). V shed 4 bases and J 8 bases; nucleotides not matched to a gene: 10.

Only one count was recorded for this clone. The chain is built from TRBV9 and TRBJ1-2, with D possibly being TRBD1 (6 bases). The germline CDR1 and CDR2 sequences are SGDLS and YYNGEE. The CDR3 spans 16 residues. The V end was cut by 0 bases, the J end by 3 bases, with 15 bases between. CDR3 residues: CASSVGPTTGDYGYTF. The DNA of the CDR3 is TGTGCCAGCAGCGTAGGACCTACGACAGGTGACTATGGCTACACCTTC.